Sequencing of this T cell receptor (beta chain) was carried out in a study of PD-1 blockade in classical Hodgkin lymphoma. The protocol was immunoSEQ multiplex PCR, while the TCRdb copy is restricted to in-frame clones and leaves out a portion. The sample consists of approximately 17,000 clones, 75% to 95% of them appearing once. A remark on this clone: Its antigen is unidentified.

Specified time point: newly diagnosed, previously untreated cHL patient sample. It was PBMCs in newly diagnosed, untreated classical Hodgkin lymphoma that served as comparison. Whole-study findings and limits: Possibly reflecting disease activity or prior therapy, repertoire differences have causes that remain undefined.

Trimming cost V 4 bases and J 2 bases, with 7 bases left between them. The CDR3 is 13 amino acids. From germline, CDR1 is MRHNA and CDR2 SNTAGT. The sequence derives from a human donor with classical Hodgkin lymphoma. The rearrangement joins TRBV6-4 to TRBJ2-3; TRBD2 might be the D (6 bases). Sequences were obtained from peripheral blood mononuclear cells (PBMCs). CDR3 loop: CASSGGDTDTQYF. The CDR3 coding sequence is TGTGCCAGCAGTGGGGGGGACACAGATACGCAGTATTTT.